Below are 6 T cell receptor beta chains sequenced from a single sample in a study of CD8 T cells in Susac syndrome. With random hexamers, reverse transcription was performed on roughly 0.45 to 1 ug of RNA. TCRdb reanalysed the immunoSEQ multiplex PCR reads using MiXCR and keeps one entry per CDR3 protein. There are tens of thousands of distinct CDR3 sequences in the sample; 93% occur only once, and about 0.54% lies in the top ten. The sequencing input was CD8+ T cells from PBMCs. Receptor source: a human donor with multiple sclerosis.

This chain connects TRBV4-3 to TRBJ2-7, with TRBD1 identical over 8 bases. In germline, CDR1 is LGHNA, CDR2 YSLEER. V was clipped by 3 bases and J by 3 bases; unmatched bases: 7. This CDR3 comprises 15 residues. The chain's CDR3 is CASSQAGQGDYEQYF. The DNA for the CDR3 is TGCGCCAGCAGCCAGGCCGGACAGGGCGACTACGAGCAGTACTTC.

This chain links TRBV20-1 with TRBJ1-3; D gene uncertain. Germline loops: CDR1 DFQATT, CDR2 SNEGSKA (reference sequence). V lost 3 bases, J lost 1 base, and 7 bases lay in between. The length of the CDR3 is 13 residues. The CDR3 spells CSASAASGNTIYF. The DNA for the CDR3 is TGCAGTGCTAGTGCTGCGTCTGGAAACACCATATATTTT.

The chain has TRBV10-3 and TRBJ1-6; maybe TRBD1 (5 bases). Germline V CDR1 and CDR2: ENHRY, SYGVKD. The CDR3 contains 17 residues. V lost 2 bases and J 5 bases, leaving 16 bases between the germline ends. The chain's CDR3 is CAISEREWGRDNSPLHF. In DNA, the CDR3 is TGTGCCATCAGTGAGCGGGAGTGGGGGAGGGATAATTCACCCCTCCACTTT.

V gene TRBV4-1 combines with J gene TRBJ2-5; TRBD1 matches 7 bases. Germline V CDR1 and CDR2: MGHRA, YSYEKL. The CDR3 runs to 12 residues. Trimming took 6 bases from V and 5 from J; bases not matched to a gene: 3. CDR3: CASSHRGETQYF. CDR3 bases: TGCGCCAGCAGTCACAGGGGCGAGACCCAGTACTTC.

The chain carries TRBV13 and TRBJ1-4; D unresolved. The CDR3 has 11 amino acids. The V end was cut by 6 bases, the J end by 8 bases, with 7 bases between. CDR1 is PRHDT, CDR2 FYEKMQ, per germline (reference sequence). The chain's CDR3 is CASSREEKLFF. CDR3 nucleotides: TGTGCCAGCAGTCGGGAAGAAAAACTGTTTTTT.

V is TRBV27 and J is TRBJ1-5; tentative D call: TRBD1 (6 bases). V was clipped by 3 bases and J by 4 bases, with 13 bases between them. The CDR3 contains 15 residues. Germline lookup yields CDR1 MNHEY and CDR2 SMNVEV (reference sequence). The CDR3: CASSLGGPGNQPQHF. The CDR3 bases are TGTGCCAGCAGTTTGGGGGGGCCGGGGAATCAGCCCCAGCATTTT.